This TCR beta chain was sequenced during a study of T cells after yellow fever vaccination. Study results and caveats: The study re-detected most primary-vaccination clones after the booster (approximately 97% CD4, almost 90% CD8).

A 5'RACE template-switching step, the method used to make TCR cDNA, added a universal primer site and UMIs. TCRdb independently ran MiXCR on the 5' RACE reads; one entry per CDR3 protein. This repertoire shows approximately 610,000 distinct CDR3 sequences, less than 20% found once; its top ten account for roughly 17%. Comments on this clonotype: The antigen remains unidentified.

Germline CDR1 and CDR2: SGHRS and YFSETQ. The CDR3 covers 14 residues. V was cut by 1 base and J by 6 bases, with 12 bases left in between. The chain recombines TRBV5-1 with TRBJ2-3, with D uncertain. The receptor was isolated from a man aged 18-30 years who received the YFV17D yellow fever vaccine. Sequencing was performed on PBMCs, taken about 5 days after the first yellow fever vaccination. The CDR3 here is CASSLPSSGDTQYF. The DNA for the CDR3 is TGCGCCAGCAGCTTGCCGTCCAGTGGGGATACGCAGTATTTT.